Shown below are 26 T cell receptor beta chains from a single sample sequenced in a study of CD8+ T cells in alopecia areata (dated by TCRdb to the late 2010s). The time point tag for this specimen amounts to: roughly 24 weeks on oral tofacitinib. The treatment or condition label for this specimen denotes: oral pan-JAK inhibitor, 5-10 mg twice daily. Receptors were amplified or captured by the immunoSEQ multiplex PCR assay. For TCR sequencing, RNA was extracted from every sample and reverse transcribed into cDNA to serve as template. TCRdb retrieved this table from immuneACCESS and kept in-frame rearrangements only. Not all clones are present; in checked studies, unresolved V genes account for under half, and no reason is known for the remainder. The sample profile shows approximately 280,000 clones; 55% to 70% of them were found once. The ten biggest clones cover around 1.8% of the sample. The material was CD4+ T cells sorted from blood, obtained at week 24, from a patient treated with tofacitinib. The receptor set was obtained from a human donor with alopecia areata.

The chain has TRBV29-1 and TRBJ1-1, with D unclear. V was shortened by 5 bases and J by 1 base, with 14 bases between the two germline ends. The germline CDR1 and CDR2 sequences are SQVTM and ANQGSEA. This CDR3 spans 14 amino acids. The CDR3 protein is CSVTTVRSNTEAFF. Written as DNA, the CDR3 is TGCAGCGTTACGACCGTCAGGTCGAACACTGAAGCTTTCTTT.

The chain has TRBV5-6 and TRBJ1-1; D gene uncertain. V was pared by 5 bases and J by 5 bases, with 13 bases between. Germline V lookup: CDR1 SGHDT, CDR2 YYEEEE. This CDR3 region has 13 residues. CDR3 amino acids: CASRPDLQTEAFF. CDR3 nucleotide sequence: TGTGCCAGCAGACCGGACCTGCAGACTGAAGCTTTCTTT.

This clone showed up just a few times. This sample includes further DNA sequences coding for the same CDR3. The chain is built from TRBV6-5 and TRBJ2-3; D call uncertain. Per germline, CDR1 MNHEY and CDR2 SVGAGI. Trimming removed 2 bases at V and 3 bases at J, with 6 bases between. The CDR3 has 13 residues. The CDR3 region has the DNA TGTGCCAGCAGTTACGTGGGTACAGATACGCAGTATTTT. Its translation: CASSYVGTDTQYF.

Only a few counts were recorded for this clone. J is TRBJ2-2 and V is TRBV19; D is possibly TRBD1 (6 bases). The germline CDR1 and CDR2 sequences are LNHDA and SQIVND (reference sequence). The CDR3 contains 14 residues. V lost 6 bases, J lost 4 bases, and 12 bases lay in between. CDR3 DNA: TGTGCCAGTAGAAGACAGGTGGTCACCGGGGAGCTGTTTTTT. As protein: CASRRQVVTGELFF.

The V gene is TRBV29-1, the J gene TRBJ1-3; 7 positions match TRBD1. Germline-derived CDR1 and CDR2 are SQVTM and ANQGSEA. The CDR3 has 13 amino acids. V lost 4 bases, J lost 2 bases, and 2 bases stayed unmatched. The CDR3 bases are TGCAGCGTTGGAACAGGGGCTGGAAACACCATATATTTT. Its translation: CSVGTGAGNTIYF. The complete variable domain, with remaining parts taken from reference TRBV29-1 and TRBJ1-3, reads SAVISQKPSRDICQRGTSLTIQCQVDSQVTMMFWYRQQPGQSLTLIATANQGSEATYESGFVIDKFPISRPNLTFSTLTVSNMSPEDSSIYLCSVGTGAGNTIYFGEGSWLTVV.

This clone was observed a few times. V and J are TRBV5-4 and TRBJ2-1; TRBD1 might be the D (6 bases). The length of the CDR3 is 13 residues. V lost 3 bases, J lost 8 bases, and 12 bases lay in between. The V gene's germline CDR1 is SGHNT and CDR2 YYREEE (reference sequence). CDR3 sequence reads: CASSYTGRDEQFF. The CDR3 DNA reads as TGTGCCAGCAGCTACACAGGGCGGGATGAGCAGTTCTTC.

The chain uses TRBV15 and TRBJ1-1, with a tentative D call TRBD1 (5 bases). The CDR3 is made up of 17 amino acids. CDR1 and CDR2 (germline): LNHNV, YYDKDF (reference sequence). V was cut by 9 bases and J by 0 bases, with 23 bases left in between. CDR3 sequence: CATMTSQGYPLNTEAFF. DNA of the CDR3: TGTGCCACTATGACATCGCAGGGTTATCCTTTGAACACTGAAGCTTTCTTT. Supplemented by reference TRBV15 and TRBJ1-1, the full variable domain reads DAMVIQNPRYQVTQFGKPVTLSCSQTLNHNVMYWYQQKSSQAPKLLFHYYDKDFNNEADTPDNFQSRRPNTSFCFLDIRSPGLGDTAMYLCATMTSQGYPLNTEAFFGQGTRLTVV.

The rearrangement joins TRBV7-3 to TRBJ2-5, with 10 bases fitting TRBD2. CDR3 length: 15 residues. The ends lost 3 bases at V and 2 bases at J; junction bases unmatched: 3. Germline CDR1 is SGHTA and CDR2 is FQGTGA. CDR3 DNA: TGTGCCAGCAGCTTCACTAGCGGGGCGCAAGAGACCCAGTACTTC. This codes for CASSFTSGAQETQYF.

The chain uses TRBV7-2 and TRBJ1-3; D might be TRBD1 (6 bases). Germline CDR1 SGHTA, CDR2 FQGNSA. CDR3 length: 15 residues. The V end was cut by 4 bases, the J end by 2 bases, with 12 bases between. CDR3 sequence: CASSSPGDTGNTIYF. The CDR3 bases are TGTGCCAGCAGCTCCCCCGGGGACACTGGAAACACCATATATTTT.

The chain is built from TRBV6-5 and TRBJ1-2, with 7 positions matching TRBD1. Germline CDR1 is MNHEY and CDR2 is SVGAGI. CDR3 length equals 15 residues. V lost 10 bases to trimming and J lost 5 bases; unmatched junction nucleotides: 16. Written as DNA, the CDR3 is TGTGCCACCTTCGAAGGGGGCAGGGGGAATTATGGCTACACCTTC. This translates into CATFEGGRGNYGYTF.

This clone appeared a single time. This rearrangement joins TRBV4-2 to TRBJ2-2; no firm D call. CDR1 and CDR2 from the germline V gene are LGHNA and YNFKEQ. The germline V and J ends were trimmed by 3 bases and 0 bases, with 11 bases remaining between them. This CDR3 has 16 amino acids. CDR3 loop: CASSQGIAANTGELFF. CDR3 nucleotides: TGTGCCAGCAGCCAGGGGATAGCCGCGAACACCGGGGAGCTGTTTTTT.

CDR3 coding DNA: TGTGCCAGCACTAAGGGATATGAGCAGTTCTTC. It specifies CASTKGYEQFF. This chain joins TRBV6-5 and TRBJ2-1, with unresolved D. Germline CDR1 and CDR2: MNHEY and SVGAGI. The CDR3 spans 11 residues. The V gene lost 7 bases and the J gene lost 8 bases, with 9 bases spanning the gap.

The CDR3 is CASSRIQSETQYF. In nucleotides, the CDR3 is TGCGCCAGCAGCAGAATCCAGTCGGAGACCCAGTACTTC. The V gene is TRBV4-1, the J gene TRBJ2-5; the D is unclear. Trimming took 5 bases from V and 5 from J, leaving 12 bases between them. The CDR3 contains 13 residues. Germline V gene data show CDR1 as MGHRA and CDR2 as YSYEKL.

The chain links TRBV7-9 to TRBJ1-5; TRBD1 might be the D (6 bases). The CDR3 totals 13 residues. Per germline, CDR1 SEHNR and CDR2 FQNEAQ (reference sequence). Between the trimmed V and J ends, which lost 4 bases and 7 bases, there was a span of 11 bases. This CDR3 is CASSSGGGQPQHF. The CDR3 nucleotides read TGTGCCAGCAGCTCTGGCGGGGGCCAGCCCCAGCATTTT.

This chain uses TRBV30 with TRBJ1-2; TRBD1 is a possible D gene (5 bases). This CDR3 is built from 13 residues. V lost 2 bases and J 3 bases, leaving 10 bases between the germline ends. Per germline, CDR1 GTSNPN and CDR2 SVGIG (reference sequence). The CDR3 sequence: CAWSSGTYYGYTF. Written as DNA, the CDR3 is TGTGCCTGGAGTTCCGGGACCTACTATGGCTACACCTTC.

V and J are TRBV29-1 and TRBJ2-3; 9 bases align to TRBD2. Germline V gives CDR1 SQVTM, CDR2 ANQGSEA. The V gene end was trimmed by 3 bases and the J gene end by 2 bases; junction bases not matched to a gene: 3. The length of the CDR3 is 14 residues. In nucleotides, the CDR3 is TGCAGCGTTGAGAGCGGGGGGTTCACAGATACGCAGTATTTT. Residues: CSVESGGFTDTQYF.

The genes are TRBV6-6 and TRBJ1-2; D might be TRBD1 (5 bases). The germline V gene encodes CDR1 MNHNY and CDR2 SVGAGI (reference sequence). V lost 2 bases to trimming and J lost 2 bases, with 12 bases between them. The CDR3 runs to 15 residues. The DNA of the CDR3 is TGTGCCAGCAGTTACGGCGGAGGGGTAAACTATGGCTACACCTTC. Residues: CASSYGGGVNYGYTF.

The chain joins TRBV30 to TRBJ1-1; TRBD1 matches 9 bases. The junction had 17 bases not matched to a gene; V was cut back by 2 bases and J by 1 base. This CDR3 contains 19 residues. Germline V gene data show CDR1 as GTSNPN and CDR2 as SVGIG (reference sequence). The DNA for the CDR3 is TGTGCCTGGAGTCAATTCCTTTGGGGGACAGGGCAGCGGAACACTGAAGCTTTCTTT. Residues: CAWSQFLWGTGQRNTEAFF.

The sample holds one count of this clone. This chain connects TRBV4-2 to TRBJ2-3; D call uncertain. The length of the CDR3 is 18 residues. Germline V lookup: CDR1 LGHNA, CDR2 YNFKEQ. Trimming cost V 0 bases and J 0 bases, with 16 bases left between them. CDR3 amino acids: CASSQDQGPLPSTDTQYF. As DNA, the CDR3 is TGTGCCAGCAGCCAAGATCAAGGTCCCCTGCCTAGCACAGATACGCAGTATTTT.

The table lists this clone with a few counts. This chain links TRBV4-2 with TRBJ2-7; 8 bases map to TRBD2. The CDR3 spans 16 residues. V was pared by 0 bases and J by 2 bases, with 6 bases of the junction left unmatched. Germline CDR1 reads LGHNA; CDR2 reads YNFKEQ. CDR3 loop: CASSQESGGAPYEQYF. The CDR3 nucleotides read TGTGCCAGCAGCCAAGAATCGGGGGGGGCCCCCTACGAGCAGTACTTC.

This clone has more than one count but fewer than ten. The chain links TRBV7-2 to TRBJ2-3; no firm D call. Germline V gene data show CDR1 as SGHTA and CDR2 as FQGNSA. The V gene lost 5 bases and the J gene lost 0 bases, with 9 bases spanning the gap. CDR3 length: 14 residues. For the CDR3, the DNA is TGTGCCAGCAGCCGAGACCATAGCACAGATACGCAGTATTTT. It translates to CASSRDHSTDTQYF.

A single count supports this clone. V and J are TRBV29-1 and TRBJ1-1; D not certain. CDR1 is SQVTM, CDR2 ANQGSEA, per germline. Trimming removed 5 bases from V and 3 bases from J, with 13 bases in between. The CDR3 extends over 13 amino acids. The chain's CDR3 is CSVRSAWDTEAFF. CDR3 in DNA: TGCAGCGTTCGGTCCGCCTGGGACACTGAAGCTTTCTTT.

The V and J genes are TRBV23-1 and TRBJ1-6; 7 nucleotides match TRBD1. TRBV23-1 is filed as an ORF, its function uncertain. This CDR3 comprises 16 residues. V gave up 2 bases and J gave up 4 bases; unmatched junction bases: 5. The CDR3 nucleotides read TGCGCCAGCAGTCAACTGGACAGGTCTTATAATTCACCCCTCCACTTT. Its protein product is CASSQLDRSYNSPLHF.

Here the CDR3 reads CASSRGTNQPQHF. DNA of the CDR3: TGTGCCAGCAGTAGGGGTACCAATCAGCCCCAGCATTTT. The rearrangement joins TRBV25-1 to TRBJ1-5; weak D call: TRBD1 (5 bases). CDR1 and CDR2 from the germline V gene are MGHDK and SYGVNS. V lost 5 bases and J lost 3, with 8 bases in between. This CDR3 contains 13 residues. Combining the CDR3 with reference TRBV25-1 and TRBJ1-5 gives the whole variable domain EADIYQTPRYLVIGTGKKITLECSQTMGHDKMYWYQQDPGMELHLIHYSYGVNSTEKGDLSSESTVSRIRTEHFPLTLESARPSHTSQYLCASSRGTNQPQHFGDGTRLSIL.

This clone was seen a few times. The rearrangement joins TRBV11-1 to TRBJ2-1; 12 bases map to TRBD1. CDR1 SGHAT and CDR2 FQDESV come from the germline V gene (reference sequence). There are 15 residues in the CDR3. V shed 5 bases, J shed 8 bases, and the junction held 7 bases outside the gene matches. The CDR3 here is CASSLTGTGGYEQFF. In DNA form, the CDR3 reads TGTGCCAGCAGCCTGACCGGGACAGGGGGCTATGAGCAGTTCTTC.

The chain uses TRBV5-6 and TRBJ2-5; weak D call: TRBD1 (5 bases). V gave up 3 bases and J gave up 5 bases, with 17 bases separating them. The CDR3 extends over 15 amino acids. Germline V lookup: CDR1 SGHDT, CDR2 YYEEEE. The CDR3 loop reads CASSSIKSPGETQYF. The CDR3 coding sequence is TGTGCCAGCAGCTCTATCAAGTCCCCAGGGGAGACCCAGTACTTC.